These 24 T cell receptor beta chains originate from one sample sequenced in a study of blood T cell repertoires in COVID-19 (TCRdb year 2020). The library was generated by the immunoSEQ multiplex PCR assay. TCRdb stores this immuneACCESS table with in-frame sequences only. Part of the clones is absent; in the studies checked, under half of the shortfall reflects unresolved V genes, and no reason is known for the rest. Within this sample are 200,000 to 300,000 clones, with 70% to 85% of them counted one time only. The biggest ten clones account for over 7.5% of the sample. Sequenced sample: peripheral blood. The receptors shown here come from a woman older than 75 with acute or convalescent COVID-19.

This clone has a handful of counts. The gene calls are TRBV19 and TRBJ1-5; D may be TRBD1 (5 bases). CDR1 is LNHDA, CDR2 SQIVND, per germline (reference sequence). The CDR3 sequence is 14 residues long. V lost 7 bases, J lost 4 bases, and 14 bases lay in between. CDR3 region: CASKDSPRNQPQHF. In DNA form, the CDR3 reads TGTGCCAGTAAAGACAGCCCAAGAAATCAGCCCCAGCATTTT.

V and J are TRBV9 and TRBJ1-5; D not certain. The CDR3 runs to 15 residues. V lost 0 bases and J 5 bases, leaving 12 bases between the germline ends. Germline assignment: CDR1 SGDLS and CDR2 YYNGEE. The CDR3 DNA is TGTGCCAGCAGCGTAGGGCAATACCCCGATCAGCCCCAGCATTTT. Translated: CASSVGQYPDQPQHF.

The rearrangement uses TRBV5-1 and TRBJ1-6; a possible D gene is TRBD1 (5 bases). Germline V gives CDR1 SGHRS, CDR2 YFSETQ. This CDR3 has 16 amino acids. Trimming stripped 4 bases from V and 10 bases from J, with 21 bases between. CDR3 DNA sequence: TGCGCCAGCAGCCCCAATACGTGGGGGGTCGACTCACCCCTCCACTTT. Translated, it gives CASSPNTWGVDSPLHF. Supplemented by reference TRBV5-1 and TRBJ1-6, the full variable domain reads KAGVTQTPRYLIKTRGQQVTLSCSPISGHRSVSWYQQTPGQGLQFLFEYFSETQRNKGNFPGRFSGRQFSNSRSEMNVSTLELGDSALYLCASSPNTWGVDSPLHFGNGTRLTVT.

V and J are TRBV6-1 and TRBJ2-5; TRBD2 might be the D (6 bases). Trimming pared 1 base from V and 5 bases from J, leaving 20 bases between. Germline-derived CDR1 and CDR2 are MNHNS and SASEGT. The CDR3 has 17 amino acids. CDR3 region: CASSEVRGRGRRETQYF. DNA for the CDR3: TGTGCCAGCAGTGAAGTGCGGGGCCGAGGACGGAGGGAGACCCAGTACTTC.

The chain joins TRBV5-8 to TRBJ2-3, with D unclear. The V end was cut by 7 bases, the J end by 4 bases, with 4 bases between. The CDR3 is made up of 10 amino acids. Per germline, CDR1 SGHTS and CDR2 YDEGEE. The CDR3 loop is CASGPDTQYF. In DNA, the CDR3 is TGTGCCAGCGGGCCAGATACGCAGTATTTT.

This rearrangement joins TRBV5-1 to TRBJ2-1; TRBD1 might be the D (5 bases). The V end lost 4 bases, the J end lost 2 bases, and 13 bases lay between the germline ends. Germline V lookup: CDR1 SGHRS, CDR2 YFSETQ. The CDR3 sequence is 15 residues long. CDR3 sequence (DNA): TGCGCCAGCAGCACCCAGACAGAGACCTACAATGAGCAGTTCTTC. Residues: CASSTQTETYNEQFF.

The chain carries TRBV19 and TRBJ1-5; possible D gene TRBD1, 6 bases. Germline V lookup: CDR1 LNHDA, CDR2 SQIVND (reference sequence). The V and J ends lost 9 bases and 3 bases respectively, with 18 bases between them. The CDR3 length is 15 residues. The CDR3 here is CASGRQVGPNQPQHF. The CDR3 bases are TGTGCCAGCGGGCGACAGGTAGGGCCCAATCAGCCCCAGCATTTT.

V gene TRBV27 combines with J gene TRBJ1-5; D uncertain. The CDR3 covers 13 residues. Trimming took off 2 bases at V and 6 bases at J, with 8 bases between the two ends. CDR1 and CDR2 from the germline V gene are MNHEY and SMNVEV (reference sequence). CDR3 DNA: TGTGCCAGCAGTTTAAGGAGAGGTCAGCCCCAGCATTTT. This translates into CASSLRRGQPQHF.

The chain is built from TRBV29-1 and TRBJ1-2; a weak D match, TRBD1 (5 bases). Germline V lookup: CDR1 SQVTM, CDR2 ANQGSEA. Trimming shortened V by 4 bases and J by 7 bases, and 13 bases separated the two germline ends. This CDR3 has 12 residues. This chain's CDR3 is CSVAKGRVGYTF. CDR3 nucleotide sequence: TGCAGCGTTGCCAAGGGCAGGGTTGGCTACACCTTC.

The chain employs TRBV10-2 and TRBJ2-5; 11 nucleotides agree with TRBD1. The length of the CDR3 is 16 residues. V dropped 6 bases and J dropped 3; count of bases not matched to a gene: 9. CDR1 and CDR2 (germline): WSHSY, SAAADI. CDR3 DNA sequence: TGCGCCAGCAGGGAATTAGGACAGGGGGCTAAAGAGACCCAGTACTTC. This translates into CASRELGQGAKETQYF.

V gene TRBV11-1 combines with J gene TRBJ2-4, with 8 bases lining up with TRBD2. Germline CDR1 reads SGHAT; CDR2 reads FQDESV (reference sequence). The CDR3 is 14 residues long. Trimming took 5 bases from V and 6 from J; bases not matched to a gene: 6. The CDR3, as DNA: TGTGCCAGCAGCCCGGGGGGGTCGGGAAACATTCAGTACTTC. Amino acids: CASSPGGSGNIQYF. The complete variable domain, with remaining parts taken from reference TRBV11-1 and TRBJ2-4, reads EAEVAQSPRYKITEKSQAVAFWCDPISGHATLYWYRQILGQGPELLVQFQDESVVDDSQLPKDRFSAERLKGVDSTLKIQPAELGDSAMYLCASSPGGSGNIQYFGAGTRLSVL.

This CDR3 reads CASSTWTGGELFF. The CDR3 DNA reads TGTGCCAGCAGCACCTGGACAGGCGGGGAGCTGTTTTTT. The chain carries TRBV5-4 and TRBJ2-2, with 7 nucleotides matching TRBD1. After removal of 4 bases from V and 7 bases from J, the junction contained 4 bases not matched to a gene. CDR3 length: 13 amino acids. Germline CDR1 is SGHNT and CDR2 is YYREEE (reference sequence).

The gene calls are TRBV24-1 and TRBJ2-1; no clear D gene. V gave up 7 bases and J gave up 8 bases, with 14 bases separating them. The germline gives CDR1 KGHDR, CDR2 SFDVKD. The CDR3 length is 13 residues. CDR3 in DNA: TGTGCCACCAGCGCACCCGGTTCTTATGAGCAGTTCTTC. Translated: CATSAPGSYEQFF.

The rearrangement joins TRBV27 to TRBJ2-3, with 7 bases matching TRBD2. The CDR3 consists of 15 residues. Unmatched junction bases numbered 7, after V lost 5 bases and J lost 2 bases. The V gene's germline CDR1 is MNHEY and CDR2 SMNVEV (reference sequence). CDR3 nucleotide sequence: TGTGCCAGCAGTGGCCTAGCGGCCAACACAGATACGCAGTATTTT. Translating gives CASSGLAANTDTQYF.

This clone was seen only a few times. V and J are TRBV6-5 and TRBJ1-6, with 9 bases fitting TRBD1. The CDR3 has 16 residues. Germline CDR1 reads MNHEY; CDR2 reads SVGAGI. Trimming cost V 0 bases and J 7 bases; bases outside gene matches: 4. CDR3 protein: CASSYSTGTGNSPLHF. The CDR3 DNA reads TGTGCCAGCAGTTACTCAACCGGGACAGGGAATTCACCCCTCCACTTT.

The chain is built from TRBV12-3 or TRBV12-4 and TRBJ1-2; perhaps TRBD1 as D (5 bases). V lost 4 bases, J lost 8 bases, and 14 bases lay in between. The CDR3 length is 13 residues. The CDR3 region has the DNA TGTGCCAGCAGTTCAAGGGAAAGGGGAGGCTACACCTTC. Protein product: CASSSRERGGYTF.

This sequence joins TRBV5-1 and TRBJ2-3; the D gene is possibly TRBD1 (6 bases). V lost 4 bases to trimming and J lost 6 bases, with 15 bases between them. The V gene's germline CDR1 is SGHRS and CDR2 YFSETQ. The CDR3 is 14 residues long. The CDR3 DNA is TGCGCCAGCAGCCAGGACACAGGGCGGGATACGCAGTATTTT. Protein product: CASSQDTGRDTQYF. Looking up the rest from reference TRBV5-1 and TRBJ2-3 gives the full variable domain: KAGVTQTPRYLIKTRGQQVTLSCSPISGHRSVSWYQQTPGQGLQFLFEYFSETQRNKGNFPGRFSGRQFSNSRSEMNVSTLELGDSALYLCASSQDTGRDTQYFGPGTRLTVL.

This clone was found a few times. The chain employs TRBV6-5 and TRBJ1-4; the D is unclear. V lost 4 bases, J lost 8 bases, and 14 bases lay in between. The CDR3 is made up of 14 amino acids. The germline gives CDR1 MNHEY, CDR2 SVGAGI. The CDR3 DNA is TGTGCCAGCAGTTCGGGAGGGTTGAGAGAAAAACTGTTTTTT. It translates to CASSSGGLREKLFF.

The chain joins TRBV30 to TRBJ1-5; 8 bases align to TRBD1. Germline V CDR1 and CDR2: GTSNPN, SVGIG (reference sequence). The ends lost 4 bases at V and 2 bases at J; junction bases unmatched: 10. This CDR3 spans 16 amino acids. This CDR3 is CAWKGQQGVGNQPQHF. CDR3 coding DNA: TGTGCCTGGAAAGGCCAACAGGGGGTGGGCAATCAGCCCCAGCATTTT.

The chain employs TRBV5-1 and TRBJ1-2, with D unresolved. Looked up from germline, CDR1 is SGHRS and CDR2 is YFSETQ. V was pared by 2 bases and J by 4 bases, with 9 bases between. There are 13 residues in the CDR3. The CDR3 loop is CASSFEYGYGYTF. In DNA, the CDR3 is TGCGCCAGCAGCTTTGAGTACGGCTATGGCTACACCTTC.

DNA for the CDR3: TGTGCCAGCAGCGTGCAGAGACAGGGGGGACTAGCGTCCTACAATGAGCAGTTCTTC. Translated: CASSVQRQGGLASYNEQFF. The chain joins TRBV5-5 to TRBJ2-1, with D perhaps matching TRBD2 (10 bases). The V end lost 4 bases, the J end lost 1 base, and 24 bases lay between the germline ends. Germline V lookup: CDR1 SGHKS, CDR2 YYEKEE (reference sequence). The CDR3 loop spans 19 amino acids.

CDR3 region: CASRPGGGTDTQYF. The CDR3 region has the DNA TGTGCCAGCAGGCCTGGGGGGGGGACAGATACGCAGTATTTT. V and J are TRBV2 and TRBJ2-3, with TRBD2 matching 7 bases. This CDR3 is 14 amino acids long. J lost 3 bases, V lost 6 bases, and 6 bases had no gene match. Germline V CDR1 and CDR2: SNHLY, FYNNEI. Variable domain in full (rest from reference TRBV2 and TRBJ2-3): EPEVTQTPSHQVTQMGQEVILRCVPISNHLYFYWYRQILGQKVEFLVSFYNNEISEKSEIFDDQFSVERPDGSNFTLKIRSTKLEDSAMYFCASRPGGGTDTQYFGPGTRLTVL.

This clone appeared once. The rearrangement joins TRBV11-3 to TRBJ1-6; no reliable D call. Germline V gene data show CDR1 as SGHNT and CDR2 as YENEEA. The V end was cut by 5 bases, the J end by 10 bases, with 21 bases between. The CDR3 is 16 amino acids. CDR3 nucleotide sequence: TGTGCCAGCAGCATCCCCGCCGAGGGTGGGCCCTCACCCCTCCACTTT. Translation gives CASSIPAEGGPSPLHF.

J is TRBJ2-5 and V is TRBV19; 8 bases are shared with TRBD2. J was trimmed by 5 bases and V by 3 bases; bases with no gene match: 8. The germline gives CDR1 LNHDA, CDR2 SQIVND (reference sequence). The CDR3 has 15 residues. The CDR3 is CASSILGGGQETQYF. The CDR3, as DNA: TGTGCCAGTAGTATTCTCGGGGGGGGGCAGGAGACCCAGTACTTC. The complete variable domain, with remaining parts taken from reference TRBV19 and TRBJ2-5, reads DGGITQSPKYLFRKEGQNVTLSCEQNLNHDAMYWYRQDPGQGLRLIYYSQIVNDFQKGDIAEGYSVSREKKESFPLTVTSAQKNPTAFYLCASSILGGGQETQYFGPGTRLLVL.